One and the same sample provided the 14 T cell receptor beta chains below, sequenced in a study of T cells in Graves' hyperthyroidism and ophthalmopathy. Amplified regions were TCR beta CDR3 sequences from RNA transcripts. Carried out on the TCR CDR3, a first-round RT-PCR used the HTBI primer set. TCRdb recomputed calls from the multiplex PCR reads with MiXCR, one row per CDR3 protein. This table has under 350,000 distinct CDR3 sequences, about a sixth appearing once. Specimen: blood. Source of these receptors: a woman aged 60-75 years with Graves' ophthalmopathy.

The J gene is TRBJ1-2, the V gene TRBV3-1; D gene ambiguous. Germline V gene data show CDR1 as LGHDT and CDR2 as YNNKEL (reference sequence). Between the trimmed V and J ends, which lost 2 bases and 8 bases, there was a span of 9 bases. The CDR3 spans 12 residues. The CDR3 reads CASSQLGMGYTF. In DNA, the CDR3 is TGTGCCAGCAGCCAACTAGGGATGGGCTACACCTTC.

In its sample, this clonotype was seen a few times. The genes are TRBV20-1 and TRBJ1-1, with 8 nucleotides matching TRBD1. CDR1 is DFQATT and CDR2 is SNEGSKA in the germline V gene (reference sequence). The CDR3 totals 12 residues. The J segment lost 11 bases and the V segment lost 6 bases, leaving 11 bases of the junction unmatched. CDR3: CSARVRYRGAFF. The CDR3 DNA reads TGCAGTGCCCGAGTTCGTTACAGGGGGGCTTTCTTT.

Of note for this clonotype: A read error may explain this, as a much larger clone is one base away. This likely comes from a read error, as the CDR3 has no conserved phenylalanine or tryptophan at its end. The J gene is TRBJ1-4, the V gene TRBV12-3 or TRBV12-4; D remains unclear. V dropped 8 bases and J dropped 8 bases, with 12 bases sitting between them. This CDR3 has 12 amino acids. The CDR3 loop reads CASGATTEKLFL. The CDR3 DNA follows: TGTGCCAGCGGTGCGACTACCGAAAAACTGTTTCTT.

This clonotype was observed at least ten times. The chain carries TRBV20-1 and TRBJ2-7; 8 nucleotides agree with TRBD2. V gave up 3 bases and J gave up 2 bases; unmatched junction bases: 21. This CDR3 has 19 amino acids. Germline CDR1 and CDR2: DFQATT and SNEGSKA (reference sequence). CDR3 region: CSASRPEAGKRGSTYEQYF. The CDR3 DNA follows: TGCAGTGCTAGTAGGCCCGAGGCAGGGAAGCGGGGGTCCACCTACGAGCAGTACTTC.

This clonotype has a count of ten or more. This chain links TRBV7-9 with TRBJ2-2; tentative D call: TRBD1 (6 bases). In germline, CDR1 is SEHNR, CDR2 FQNEAQ (reference sequence). With 9 bases removed from V and 2 bases from J, the gap between germline ends came to 10 bases. This CDR3 contains 13 residues. The chain's CDR3 is CARNRVNTGELFF. In nucleotides, the CDR3 is TGTGCCAGGAACAGGGTAAACACCGGGGAGCTGTTTTTT.

The chain carries TRBV7-2 and TRBJ2-5; TRBD1 agrees at 8 bases. Germline loops: CDR1 SGHTA, CDR2 FQGNSA. This CDR3 is 16 amino acids long. With 0 bases clipped from V and 5 bases from J, the junction kept 8 bases outside the gene matches. CDR3 residues: CASSLARDRRVETQYF. CDR3 DNA sequence: TGTGCCAGCAGCTTAGCCCGGGACAGGAGAGTTGAGACCCAGTACTTC.

The chain has TRBV30 and TRBJ2-1; D call uncertain. V was cut by 4 bases and J by 4 bases, with 14 bases left in between. The CDR3 totals 14 residues. Germline-derived CDR1 and CDR2 are GTSNPN and SVGIG (reference sequence). In DNA form, the CDR3 reads TGTGCCTGGAATGGGCTCCAACGGTACAATGAGCAGTTCTTC. Protein sequence: CAWNGLQRYNEQFF.

This clonotype occurred a few times. The chain carries TRBV6-2 or TRBV6-3 and TRBJ2-3; D might be TRBD2 (6 bases). CDR1 and CDR2 from the germline V gene are MNHEY and SVGEGT. V lost 7 bases and J 5 bases, leaving 13 bases between the germline ends. The CDR3 totals 13 residues. The CDR3 DNA is TGTGCCAGCACCCCTCTGGGACTAGATACGCAGTATTTT. Translated: CASTPLGLDTQYF.

This clonotype showed up just a few times. A junction end diverges from the germline sequence, so it may reflect a read error. The chain joins TRBV7-2 to TRBJ2-1, with 7 bases matching TRBD2. The CDR3 length is 15 residues. Germline CDR1 is SGHTA and CDR2 is FQGNSA. The CDR3 spells CASSQAGLTNNEQFF. The CDR3 DNA is TGCGCCAGCAGCCAAGCGGGACTAACTAACAATGAGCAGTTCTTC.

This clonotype was observed a handful of times. The chain carries TRBV5-1 and TRBJ1-4; the match to TRBD1 covers 8 bases. Germline V gene data show CDR1 as SGHRS and CDR2 as YFSETQ. The CDR3 has 14 amino acids. Trimming took 2 bases from V and 8 from J; bases not matched to a gene: 5. The CDR3 is CASSFGQGNEKLFF. CDR3 DNA sequence: TGCGCCAGCAGCTTTGGACAGGGCAACGAAAAACTGTTTTTT.

This clonotype appeared many times. The chain links TRBV7-9 to TRBJ2-7, with 9 bases fitting TRBD1. Losses at the gene ends were 2 bases for V and 3 bases for J; bases not matched to a gene: 5. The germline V gene encodes CDR1 SEHNR and CDR2 FQNEAQ (reference sequence). The CDR3 runs 15 residues. Here the CDR3 DNA reads TGTGCCAGCAGCTTACCGTGGGACAGGGACTACGAGCAGTACTTC. This sequence encodes CASSLPWDRDYEQYF.

This clonotype was seen a few times. The genes are TRBV27 and TRBJ1-6; D remains ambiguous. The germline V gene encodes CDR1 MNHEY and CDR2 SMNVEV (reference sequence). V lost 3 bases to trimming and J lost 13 bases, with 16 bases between them. This CDR3 is built from 14 residues. CDR3 residues: CASSFAFGPDPLHF. CDR3 in DNA: TGTGCCAGCAGTTTTGCCTTCGGTCCTGACCCCCTCCACTTT.

This clonotype has ten or more counts. The V call is TRBV2, the J call TRBJ2-3; no reliable D call. Trimming stripped 6 bases from V and 6 bases from J, with 19 bases between. The CDR3 is 15 residues long. Germline V gives CDR1 SNHLY, CDR2 FYNNEI. The CDR3 protein is CASSSRLSSLDTQYF. CDR3 DNA: TGTGCCAGCAGCTCCCGACTTTCGTCTCTGGATACGCAGTATTTT.

There are many counts of this clonotype. The chain employs TRBV5-1 and TRBJ1-1, with D maybe TRBD1 (6 bases). CDR3 length equals 13 residues. Germline CDR1 reads SGHRS; CDR2 reads YFSETQ. Trimming cost V 3 bases and J 1 base, with 7 bases left between them. The CDR3: CASSWDKNTEAFF. The CDR3 nucleotides are TGCGCCAGCAGCTGGGACAAGAACACTGAAGCTTTCTTT.